These 26 T cell receptor beta chains originate from one sample sequenced in a study of T cells in women clearing cervical HPV infection. Clones were sequenced by immunoSEQ multiplex PCR, and TCRdb holds only the in-frame ones, with some missing. Its table lists some 30,000 clones. The sequenced material came from blood buffy coat. These receptors were obtained from a woman aged 18-70 years with a cervical HPV16 infection that either progressed to CIN3+ or cleared (not recorded which).

Points on this clone: The read stops 3 residues short of the end of the CDR3; the missing end is completed from the germline J gene. This rearrangement joins TRBV7-9 to TRBJ2-2; TRBD2 agrees at 11 bases. Per the germline V gene, CDR1 is SEHNR and CDR2 is FQNEAQ (reference sequence). CDR3 length: 15 amino acids. V dropped 6 bases and J dropped 6; count of bases not matched to a gene: 6. The CDR3 spells CASRVAGGPSGELFF. The part of the CDR3 DNA that was read is TGTGCCAGCAGGGTAGCGGGGGGGCCGTCCGGGGAG. The full variable domain, completed using reference TRBV7-9 and TRBJ2-2, is DTGVSQNPRHKITKRGQNVTFRCDPISEHNRLYWYRQTLGQGPEFLTYFQNEAQLEKSRLLSDRFSAERPKGSFSTLEIQRTEQGDSAMYLCASRVAGGPSGELFFGEGSRLTVL.

A word on this clone: From the germline J gene comes the end of the CDR3, since the read stops 3 residues before it. The V call is TRBV20-1, the J call TRBJ1-6, with D hard to call. Per the germline V gene, CDR1 is DFQATT and CDR2 is SNEGSKA (reference sequence). The CDR3 consists of 13 residues. V was trimmed by 6 bases and J by 10 bases, leaving 16 bases between them. The sequenced CDR3 bases are TGCAGTGCCAGCTCGGGGTTACCCTCACCC. Translation: CSASSGLPSP. In full, the CDR3 is CSASSGLPSPLHF.

For this clone: The observed sequence ends 3 residues before the CDR3 terminus, with the missing tail filled in from the germline J gene. The rearrangement joins TRBV5-1 to TRBJ2-2; the D call may be TRBD1 or TRBD2 (5 bases each). The CDR3 is 15 residues long. Trimming removed 0 bases from V and 5 bases from J, with 11 bases in between. Germline loops: CDR1 SGHRS, CDR2 YFSETQ. The sequenced part of the CDR3 DNA is TGCGCCAGCAGCTTGGATGAGGGGTCGACCGGGGAG. It codes for CASSLDEGSTGE. The whole CDR3 protein is CASSLDEGSTGELFF.

CDR3 residues: CASSPDRMTSEQYF. CDR3 bases read: TGTGCCAGCAGCCCGGACAGGATGACCTCCGAG. The chain links TRBV28 to TRBJ2-7; 7 nucleotides match TRBD1. The DNA ends 3 residues before the CDR3 does, and the rest of the CDR3 is filled in from the germline J gene. The CDR3 length is 14 residues. The V gene end was trimmed by 6 bases and the J gene end by 6 bases; junction bases not matched to a gene: 11. Germline V gives CDR1 MDHEN, CDR2 SYDVKM. Together with reference TRBV28 and TRBJ2-7, the CDR3 gives the full variable domain: DVKVTQSSRYLVKRTGEKVFLECVQDMDHENMFWYRQDPGLGLRLIYFSYDVKMKEKGDIPEGYSVSREKKERFSLILESASTNQTSMYLCASSPDRMTSEQYFGPGTRLTVT.

About this clone itself: The read falls 3 residues short of the CDR3 end, and the missing part is taken from the germline J gene. The chain combines TRBV19 with TRBJ1-1; D may be TRBD1 (6 bases). Trimming pared 6 bases from V and 2 bases from J, leaving 10 bases between. Germline assignment: CDR1 LNHDA and CDR2 SQIVND (reference sequence). The CDR3 length is 13 residues. CDR3 DNA, as far as it was read: TGTGCCAGTAGCGGACAGAAAAACACTGAA. Translating it yields CASSGQKNTE. In full, the CDR3 is CASSGQKNTEAFF.

With respect to this clone: The read halts 3 residues ahead of the CDR3 end, with the missing end drawn from the germline J gene. This chain links TRBV6-2 or TRBV6-3 with TRBJ2-6; 7 bases are a match to TRBD1. This CDR3 contains 13 residues. Germline V gene data show CDR1 as MNHEY and CDR2 as SVGEGT. With V trimmed by 11 bases and J by 4 bases, 5 bases remained unmatched. Partial CDR3 DNA: TGTGCCGCCGACAGGGCCGGGGCCAACGTC. Translated, it gives CAADRAGANV. The full CDR3 reads CAADRAGANVLTF.

To note about this clone: The read terminates 3 residues ahead of where the CDR3 ends, so the germline J gene completes it. J is TRBJ2-5 and V is TRBV30, with TRBD1 matching 8 bases. CDR1 GTSNPN and CDR2 SVGIG come from the germline V gene (reference sequence). This CDR3 is 13 amino acids long. The V gene end was trimmed by 0 bases and the J gene end by 5 bases; junction bases not matched to a gene: 2. The CDR3 loop reads CAWSVSGGETQYF. The sequenced part of the CDR3 DNA is TGTGCCTGGAGTGTATCAGGGGGCGAGACC. The full variable domain, with the rest looked up from reference TRBV30 and TRBJ2-5, is SQTIHQWPATLVQPVGSPLSLECTVEGTSNPNLYWYRQAAGRGLQLLFYSVGIGQISSEVPQNLSASRPQDRQFILSSKKLLLSDSGFYLCAWSVSGGETQYFGPGTRLLVL.

As regards this clone: The CDR3 end falls 3 residues outside the read, so it is completed with the germline J gene. The V gene is TRBV5-5, the J gene TRBJ2-5; D may be TRBD2 (6 bases). Germline V CDR1 and CDR2: SGHKS, YYEKEE (reference sequence). The CDR3 length is 15 residues. The ends were cut back, 4 bases at V and 4 bases at J, with 17 bases in the middle. CDR3 bases read: TGTGCCAGCAGCACAACCGGGGCACTAGCAGAGACC. This gives the protein CASSTTGALAET. From start to end, the CDR3 is CASSTTGALAETQYF.

As for this clone: The read comes to an end 3 residues before the CDR3 does, leaving the germline J gene to fill in the end. The rearrangement links TRBV7-6 to TRBJ1-2; perhaps TRBD1 as D (6 bases). The V gene's germline CDR1 is SGHVS and CDR2 FNYEAQ. The CDR3 runs to 16 residues. This chain's CDR3 is CASRPLAGGSYNDYTF. The sequenced CDR3 bases are TGTGCCAGCAGACCACTAGCGGGGGGCTCCTACAATGAC.

Incomplete CDR3 DNA: TGCGCCAGCAGTGAGCAGTCAAGCTCCTACAATGAG. Protein: CASSEQSSSYNE. The CDR3 in full is CASSEQSSSYNEQFF. The genes are TRBV10-2 and TRBJ2-1; no definite D call. The read ends 3 residues shy of where the CDR3 ends; the end is completed using the germline J gene. This CDR3 region has 15 residues. The V gene's germline CDR1 is WSHSY and CDR2 SAAADI. V was cut by 2 bases and J by 0 bases, with 8 bases left in between.

This CDR3 reads CASSPGAIQGSPLHF. The part of the CDR3 DNA that was read is TGTGCCAGCAGCCCAGGGGCCATCCAGGGGTCACCC. This chain links TRBV2 with TRBJ1-6; TRBD1 might be the D (6 bases). The DNA ends 3 residues before the CDR3 does, and the rest of the CDR3 is filled in from the germline J gene. V lost 6 bases and J lost 10, with 19 bases in between. CDR1 and CDR2 (germline): SNHLY, FYNNEI. CDR3 length equals 15 residues. The variable domain in full, with the rest retrieved from reference TRBV2 and TRBJ1-6, is EPEVTQTPSHQVTQMGQEVILRCVPISNHLYFYWYRQILGQKVEFLVSFYNNEISEKSEIFDDQFSVERPDGSNFTLKIRSTKLEDSAMYFCASSPGAIQGSPLHFGNGTRLTVT.

Note on this clone: The CDR3 end is not reached by the read, which stops 3 residues before it; the germline J gene fills it in. The chain uses TRBV6-2 or TRBV6-3 and TRBJ1-1; no clear D gene. CDR1 and CDR2 from the germline V gene are MNHEY and SVGEGT. The CDR3 has 13 residues. The part of the CDR3 DNA that was read is TGTGCCAGCAGTTACTCGTCCCCGAAGCAA. Translation gives CASSYSSPKQ. In full, the CDR3 is CASSYSSPKQAFF.

Concerning this clone itself: The read ends 3 residues before the CDR3 terminus; that terminus is restored from the germline J gene. This rearrangement joins TRBV2 to TRBJ1-2; no clear D gene. The CDR3 has 13 amino acids. Germline V gene lookup returns CDR1 SNHLY and CDR2 FYNNEI. Here the CDR3 reads CASSGATSYDYTF. The sequenced part of the CDR3 DNA is TGTGCCAGCAGCGGAGCGACTTCCTACGAC.

The CDR3 DNA, read in part, is TGTGCCAGCAGCCGAACAGTAGATACTGAA. The encoded protein is CASSRTVDTE. The full CDR3 protein is CASSRTVDTEAFF. The J gene is TRBJ1-1, the V gene TRBV28; D is unresolved. The CDR3 end is not reached by the read, which stops 3 residues before it; the germline J gene fills it in. With 6 bases removed from V and 5 bases from J, the gap between germline ends came to 13 bases. The germline V gene encodes CDR1 MDHEN and CDR2 SYDVKM. The CDR3 spans 13 residues.

As concerns this clone: The read terminates 3 residues before the CDR3 end, so the remaining end is supplied by the germline J gene. The genes are TRBV7-6 and TRBJ2-1; 8 bases are a match to TRBD2. V dropped 1 base and J dropped 7; count of bases not matched to a gene: 12. From germline, CDR1 is SGHVS and CDR2 FNYEAQ. CDR3 size: 17 residues. The CDR3 DNA, read in part, is TGTGCCAGCAGCTTAGTAGGCGGCCGGGGGGGGTGGAATGAG. This translates into CASSLVGGRGGWNE. The complete CDR3 reads CASSLVGGRGGWNEQFF.

About this clone: With the read ending 3 residues before the CDR3 end, the germline J gene is used to fill in that end. The V and J genes are TRBV2 and TRBJ2-1; TRBD2 aligns across 13 bases. Unmatched junction bases numbered 9, after V lost 4 bases and J lost 9 bases. Germline lookup yields CDR1 SNHLY and CDR2 FYNNEI. This CDR3 is built from 16 residues. CDR3 bases read: TGTGCCAGCAGTGCCTTACTAGCGGGAGGGCCTGGTGAG. Protein: CASSALLAGGPGE. In full, the CDR3 is CASSALLAGGPGEQFF.

A note on this clone: The CDR3 end falls 3 residues outside the read, so it is completed with the germline J gene. The rearrangement links TRBV20-1 to TRBJ1-1, with TRBD1 matching 9 bases. Germline V gives CDR1 DFQATT, CDR2 SNEGSKA (reference sequence). This CDR3 contains 15 residues. V dropped 6 bases and J dropped 2; count of bases not matched to a gene: 10. This CDR3 reads CSAPRTGAPNTEAFF. The sequenced CDR3 bases are TGCAGTGCCCCAAGGACAGGGGCCCCTAACACTGAA.

For this clone: The germline gene is not matched at one end of the junction; a read error may be the cause. Other DNA sequences from this sample encode an identical CDR3 as well. CDR3 residues: CASSVGQGPNTIYF. The CDR3 DNA, read in part, is TGTGCCAGCAGTGTGGGACAGGGTCCCAACACA. The chain links TRBV6-1 to TRBJ1-3; 9 nucleotides match TRBD1. The missing CDR3 end, 3 residues past where the read stops, is filled in from the germline J gene. This CDR3 has 14 residues. Germline V gene data show CDR1 as MNHNS and CDR2 as SASEGT.

Comment on this clone: The read ends 3 residues early relative to the CDR3; the germline J gene fills the gap. This chain links TRBV14 with TRBJ2-7; D not resolved. The CDR3 has 13 residues. V lost 0 bases, J lost 4 bases, and 7 bases lay in between. Germline V lookup: CDR1 SGHDN, CDR2 FVKESK. Incomplete CDR3 DNA: TGTGCCAGCAGCCAAGATTTAGGGTACGAG. Protein: CASSQDLGYE. The CDR3, in full, reads CASSQDLGYEQYF.

Notes on this clone: A junction boundary mismatches the germline segment, possibly from a read error. The CDR3 end is not reached by the read, which stops 3 residues before it; the germline J gene fills it in. Distinct nucleotide sequences in the sample also encode this CDR3. V gene TRBV18 combines with J gene TRBJ1-3; 7 bases are a match to TRBD1. The CDR3 length is 16 residues. Germline V CDR1 and CDR2: KGHSH, LQKENI. Partial CDR3 DNA: TGTGCCAGCTCGTCGGGACAGCATGCCTCTGGAAACACA. Translation gives CASSSGQHASGNT. Given in full, the CDR3 is CASSSGQHASGNTIYF.

Remarks on this clone: The read stops 3 residues short of the end of the CDR3; the missing end is completed from the germline J gene. The chain employs TRBV29-1 and TRBJ2-2; D may be TRBD1 (6 bases). The CDR3 covers 15 residues. Germline-derived CDR1 and CDR2 are SQVTM and ANQGSEA. The CDR3 DNA, read in part, is TGCAGCGTTGCCGCCCCAGGGGCTGGGGCCAACGTG. This codes for CSVAAPGAGANV. The CDR3 in its entirety is CSVAAPGAGANVLFF.

The CDR3 is CASSIRDSQETQYF. CDR3 DNA (partial): TGCGCCAGCAGCATCCGGGACAGCCAAGAGACC. V is TRBV5-1 and J is TRBJ2-5, with 7 positions matching TRBD1. The read terminates 3 residues ahead of where the CDR3 ends, so the germline J gene completes it. The CDR3 sequence is 14 residues long. After removal of 4 bases from V and 1 base from J, the junction contained 4 bases not matched to a gene. From germline, CDR1 is SGHRS and CDR2 YFSETQ.

In the case of this clone: The CDR3 end falls 3 residues outside the read, so it is completed with the germline J gene. V and J are TRBV6-1 and TRBJ2-1; possible D gene TRBD1, 5 bases. There are 15 residues in the CDR3. Germline loops: CDR1 MNHNS, CDR2 SASEGT. V gave up 4 bases and J gave up 2 bases, with 12 bases separating them. CDR3 residues: CASSATDLTYNEQFF. CDR3 DNA, as far as it was read: TGTGCCAGCAGTGCGACAGATCTAACCTACAATGAG.

As concerns this clone: The read finishes 3 residues shy of the CDR3 end, and the germline J gene is used to complete it. The V and J genes are TRBV5-4 and TRBJ2-7; TRBD2 aligns across 10 bases. The germline gives CDR1 SGHNT, CDR2 YYREEE (reference sequence). V lost 4 bases, J lost 4 bases, and 5 bases stayed unmatched. CDR3 size: 14 residues. CDR3 bases read: TGTGCCAGCAGCACCGGACTAGCGGCATACGAG. This codes for CASSTGLAAYE. The entire CDR3 protein is CASSTGLAAYEQYF.

On this clone itself: Sequence at one end of the junction differs from germline and may be a read error. The CDR3 extends 3 residues past the end of the read, so its final part is completed from the germline J gene. The genes are TRBV19 and TRBJ2-1, with TRBD1 as a possible D gene (6 bases). Germline loops: CDR1 LNHDA, CDR2 SQIVND (reference sequence). The CDR3 contains 17 residues. Partial CDR3 DNA: TGTGCCAGCAGTATAGGGGGTGTCACAGGAGCCCGGAATGAG. Amino acids: CASSIGGVTGARNE. The whole CDR3 protein reads CASSIGGVTGARNEQFF.

In the case of this clone: Read coverage stops 3 residues before the CDR3 terminus; the germline J gene supplies the remainder. This chain joins TRBV5-6 and TRBJ1-5; possible D gene TRBD1, 5 bases. In germline, CDR1 is SGHDT, CDR2 YYEEEE. Trimming stripped 1 base from V and 5 bases from J, with 13 bases between. This CDR3 region has 15 residues. The CDR3 loop reads CASSLFNRGDQPQHF. The DNA read from the CDR3 is TGTGCCAGCAGCTTGTTCAACAGAGGGGATCAGCCC.